Listed below are T cell receptor beta chains from one sample, sequenced in a study of glioma-infiltrating T cells. Via MiXCR, TCRdb re-called the multiplex PCR reads, giving one row per CDR3 protein. The sample gives 150,000 to 200,000 distinct CDR3 sequences, approximately 30% of which show up once; around 20% is in the top ten. Sequenced sample: glioma tissue, nonneoplastic brain tissue, or PBMCs (not recorded which). Receptors were obtained from a human donor with low-grade glioma or glioblastoma, undergoing nonglioma brain surgery, or in good health (not recorded which). Both conserved end residues are part of each CDR3. D genes are given only for firm matches. Clone sizes are given selectively: once, few, many, or a class where the clone is expanded.

cdr3_aa,cdr3_nt,clone_size,j_call,d_call,v_call
CAISGPGLAGTDTQYF,TGTGCCATCAGCGGGCCCGGACTAGCGGGCACAGATACGCAGTATTTT,.,TRBJ2-3,TRBD2,TRBV10-3
CASSERELFF,TGTGCCAGCAGTGAACGGGAGCTGTTTTTT,many,TRBJ2-2,.,TRBV2
CASSSGSTDTQYF,TGTGCCAGCAGTTCCGGCAGCACAGATACGCAGTATTTT,many,TRBJ2-3,.,TRBV28
CASSREGAGDYSNQPQHF,TGCGCCAGCAGCCGAGAAGGAGCAGGGGATTATAGCAATCAGCCCCAGCATTTT,few,TRBJ1-5,.,TRBV4-1
CASAVSFEAYGYAF,TGCGCCAGCGCCGTAAGTTTCGAGGCCTATGGCTACGCCTTC,.,TRBJ1-2,.,TRBV5-1
CATSSLEAGGSHEQYF,TGTGCCACCAGCAGCTTGGAAGCGGGAGGGTCCCACGAGCAGTACTTC,.,TRBJ2-7,TRBD2,TRBV15
CASSAFAWGSYNEQFF,TGTGCCAGCTCAGCTTTTGCATGGGGTTCTTACAATGAGCAGTTCTTC,.,TRBJ2-1,.,TRBV11-2
CASRVRAPNHYNEQFF,TGTGCCAGCAGAGTTCGAGCCCCCAACCACTACAATGAGCAGTTCTTC,.,TRBJ2-1,.,TRBV7-9
CASSYGRDAYEQYF,TGTGCCAGCAGTTACGGTCGGGACGCCTACGAGCAGTACTTC,many,TRBJ2-7,.,TRBV6-6
CASSPGDRSTDTQYF,TGTGCCAGCAGCCCTGGAGACAGGTCCACAGATACGCAGTATTTT,.,TRBJ2-3,.,TRBV7-3
CRARTGDGYTF,TGCAGAGCTCGGACAGGGGATGGATACACCTTC,.,TRBJ1-2,TRBD1,TRBV20-1
CSAPDTRRNTEAFF,TGCAGTGCTCCCGACACGAGGAGGAACACTGAAGCTTTCTTT,many,TRBJ1-1,.,TRBV20-1
CASSQENRNNEKLFF,TGTGCCAGCAGCCAAGAGAACAGGAATAATGAAAAACTGTTTTTT,.,TRBJ1-4,.,TRBV3-1
CASRTGPTPEQYF,TGTGCCAGCAGAACGGGACCAACCCCCGAGCAGTACTTC,many,TRBJ2-7,.,TRBV6-1
CASSPTTTGHEQFF,TGTGCCAGCTCACCGACCACTACAGGGCATGAGCAGTTCTTC,many,TRBJ2-1,.,TRBV18
CASSPRTTEAFF,TGTGCCAGCAGTCCACGGACTACTGAAGCTTTCTTT,many,TRBJ1-1,.,TRBV6-2/TRBV6-3
CASSATGGITYNEQFF,TGTGCCAGCAGCGCCACAGGGGGTATCACCTACAATGAGCAGTTCTTC,few,TRBJ2-1,TRBD1,TRBV9
CASSQATGQGARELFF,TGTGCCAGCAGCCAAGCCACGGGACAGGGGGCCCGGGAGCTGTTTTTT,.,TRBJ2-2,TRBD1,TRBV3-1
CASSLELASDTQYF,TGTGCCAGCAGCTTGGAACTAGCGTCAGATACGCAGTATTTT,many,TRBJ2-3,TRBD2,TRBV5-5
CASSLDGTLYEQYF,TGTGCCAGCAGCTTAGATGGGACTCTCTACGAGCAGTACTTC,.,TRBJ2-7,.,TRBV11-2
CASSARTGVDYGYTF,TGTGCCAGCAGTGCTCGGACAGGGGTGGACTATGGCTACACCTTC,many,TRBJ1-2,TRBD1,TRBV6-1
CASSQGTGHQPQHF,TGCGCCAGCAGCCAAGGGACAGGCCATCAGCCCCAGCATTTT,.,TRBJ1-5,TRBD1,TRBV5-1
CASSLARGELFF,TGTGCCAGCAGTTTAGCGCGAGGGGAGCTGTTTTTT,.,TRBJ2-2,.,TRBV12-3/TRBV12-4
CASRLSRSEAFF,TGTGCCAGCAGACTTAGCCGGTCTGAAGCTTTCTTT,many,TRBJ1-1,.,TRBV12-3/TRBV12-4
CASSTRTSGTSYEQYF,TGTGCCAGCAGTACCCGGACTAGCGGGACCTCCTACGAGCAGTACTTC,many,TRBJ2-7,TRBD2,TRBV6-2/TRBV6-3
CASRDRGTYEQYF,TGTGCCAGCAGGGACAGGGGGACCTACGAGCAGTACTTC,many,TRBJ2-7,TRBD1,TRBV28
CASSQDFGDSPHEQYF,TGTGCCAGCAGCCAAGATTTCGGAGACAGTCCCCACGAGCAGTACTTC,many,TRBJ2-7,.,TRBV4-2
CASSPPPLAGNEQFF,TGTGCCAGCAGTCCTCCCCCACTAGCGGGAAATGAGCAGTTCTTC,few,TRBJ2-1,TRBD2,TRBV7-2
CASSAPFGAYEQYF,TGTGCCAGCAGTGCCCCGTTTGGGGCCTACGAGCAGTACTTC,.,TRBJ2-7,.,TRBV6-2/TRBV6-3
CASSPSRFQETQYF,TGTGCCAGCTCACCGTCCAGATTCCAAGAGACCCAGTACTTC,many,TRBJ2-5,.,TRBV18
CASSPGTGTNGELFF,TGTGCCAGCAGCCCCGGGACAGGGACTAACGGGGAGCTGTTTTTT,few,TRBJ2-2,TRBD1,TRBV6-1
CASSLEGGGLPLTSEAFF,TGCGCCAGCAGCTTGGAAGGAGGGGGGCTCCCCCTAACATCTGAAGCTTTCTTT,many,TRBJ1-1,.,TRBV5-1
CASSSGRIHQPQHF,TGTGCCAGTAGTAGCGGACGCATACATCAGCCCCAGCATTTT,many,TRBJ1-5,.,TRBV19
CASTPRGSYSEQFF,TGTGCCAGCACCCCACGGGGCTCCTACAGTGAGCAGTTCTTC,once,TRBJ2-1,.,TRBV6-1
CSATKTGGGNGYTF,TGCAGTGCTACAAAGACAGGGGGAGGGAATGGCTACACCTTC,.,TRBJ1-2,TRBD1,TRBV20-1
CSARATASYEQYF,TGCAGTGCTAGGGCGACTGCATCCTACGAGCAGTACTTC,many,TRBJ2-7,.,TRBV20-1
CASSGGPMNTEAFF,TGTGCCAGCAGCGGGGGGCCGATGAACACTGAAGCTTTCTTT,.,TRBJ1-1,.,TRBV13
CASRRAGVGLSEQFF,TGTGCCAGCAGACGAGCGGGAGTGGGTCTAAGTGAGCAGTTCTTC,many,TRBJ2-1,TRBD2,TRBV7-2
CASSLPPGQGTYEQYF,TGTGCCAGCAGCCTCCCTCCGGGACAGGGGACCTACGAGCAGTACTTC,.,TRBJ2-7,TRBD1,TRBV12-3/TRBV12-4
CASSSLGFETQYF,TGTGCCAGCAGCTCACTCGGGTTTGAGACCCAGTACTTC,many,TRBJ2-5,.,TRBV7-6
CASSGDTQYF,TGTGCCAGCAGTGGAGATACGCAGTATTTT,many,TRBJ2-3,.,TRBV12-3/TRBV12-4
CASSLVPPGQSYNEQFF,TGCGCCAGCAGCTTGGTTCCCCCGGGACAGTCCTACAATGAGCAGTTCTTC,.,TRBJ2-1,TRBD1,TRBV5-1
CASSAYTGLALSYEQYF,TGTGCCAGCAGCGCGTACACTGGACTAGCTCTCTCCTACGAGCAGTACTTC,.,TRBJ2-7,TRBD2,TRBV9
CATHPGQAREKSPLHF,TGTGCCACCCACCCCGGACAGGCACGGGAGAAATCACCCCTCCACTTT,many,TRBJ1-6,TRBD1,TRBV10-3
CAISESRRTTYEQYF,TGTGCCATCAGTGAGTCGAGGAGGACCACCTACGAGCAGTACTTC,many,TRBJ2-7,.,TRBV10-3
CASSIGSGSSYNEQFF,TGTGCCAGTAGTATAGGTAGCGGCAGCTCCTACAATGAGCAGTTCTTC,.,TRBJ2-1,.,TRBV19
CASSLAGGLDTQYF,TGCGCCAGCAGCCTAGCGGGAGGGCTAGATACGCAGTATTTT,many,TRBJ2-3,TRBD2,TRBV5-1
CASSSLTAGTNEQFF,TGTGCCAGCAGTTCGCTAACAGCGGGGACCAATGAGCAGTTCTTC,.,TRBJ2-1,TRBD2,TRBV27
CSALPWREVTDTQYF,TGCAGTGCCCTACCGTGGCGGGAGGTCACAGATACGCAGTATTTT,many,TRBJ2-3,TRBD2,TRBV20-1